This T cell receptor (beta chain) was obtained from a study of blood T cells in healthy people across ages. Isolation per sample recovered at least 7 million PBMCs. A sample-barcoded 5' primer and a J-beta primer mix were used in a second PCR of roughly 6 to 11 cycles. Each CDR3 protein gets one entry after TCRdb re-called the 5' RACE reads with MiXCR. The sample shows roughly 410,000 distinct CDR3 sequences, approximately 52% of them seen only once. Study outcomes and limitations: Researchers deemed the diversity estimates from one million T cells underestimates.

This clonotype showed up just a few times. Its antigen is unknown. Looked up from germline, CDR1 is SGHVS and CDR2 is FQNEAQ. Trimming left V 1 base short and J 4 bases short, with 22 bases between. The CDR3 sequence is 18 residues long. This TCR derives from a man between 60 and 75 years old in good health. Sequencing was performed on blood. The rearrangement uses TRBV7-8 and TRBJ1-2; D might be TRBD1 (5 bases). DNA of the CDR3: TGTGCCAGCAGCTTAGGGGTGGTCAGGAAGGGGATGACCTATGGCTACACCTTC. Encoded protein: CASSLGVVRKGMTYGYTF.